One and the same sample provided the 14 T cell receptor beta chains below, sequenced in a study of blood T cell repertoires in COVID-19. Profiled with immunoSEQ multiplex PCR; TCRdb holds only in-frame clones, not every one. The sample lists 90,000 to 100,000 clones; roughly 84% were seen once. Sequenced input: peripheral blood. These receptors came from a man between 60 and 75 years old with acute or convalescent COVID-19.

The gene calls are TRBV9 and TRBJ2-7; 8 bases line up with TRBD1. Germline V CDR1 and CDR2: SGDLS, YYNGEE. The CDR3 loop spans 15 amino acids. Unmatched junction bases numbered 11, after V lost 7 bases and J lost 2 bases. The CDR3 region is CASPETGEKAYEQYF. The CDR3 region has the DNA TGTGCCAGCCCCGAGACAGGGGAGAAAGCCTACGAGCAGTACTTC.

This chain connects TRBV19 to TRBJ2-1, with TRBD2 matching over 11 bases. CDR3 length: 17 amino acids. Germline V gives CDR1 LNHDA, CDR2 SQIVND (reference sequence). Losses at the gene ends were 5 bases for V and 8 bases for J; bases not matched to a gene: 14. The CDR3 DNA reads TGTGCCAGTAGTGGGGGGACTAGCGGCGATCTTCGGGATGAGCAGTTCTTC. Its protein is CASSGGTSGDLRDEQFF. The variable domain in full, completed from reference TRBV19 and TRBJ2-1, reads DGGITQSPKYLFRKEGQNVTLSCEQNLNHDAMYWYRQDPGQGLRLIYYSQIVNDFQKGDIAEGYSVSREKKESFPLTVTSAQKNPTAFYLCASSGGTSGDLRDEQFFGPGTRLTVL.

The chain combines TRBV19 with TRBJ1-5; 7 bases match TRBD1. The germline V gene encodes CDR1 LNHDA and CDR2 SQIVND (reference sequence). This CDR3 is built from 15 residues. Trimming took 10 bases from V and 9 from J; bases not matched to a gene: 18. The CDR3 spells CATEDGQGVQRPQHF. The DNA of the CDR3 is TGTGCCACCGAAGACGGTCAGGGGGTTCAGAGGCCCCAGCATTTT.

The chain is built from TRBV24-1 and TRBJ2-1, with TRBD1 matching 8 bases. This CDR3 comprises 16 residues. V lost 1 base to trimming and J lost 6 bases; unmatched junction nucleotides: 7. The germline CDR1 and CDR2 sequences are KGHDR and SFDVKD. The CDR3 bases are TGTGCCACCAGTGATTTCACTGCCGGGACAGGCAATGAGCAGTTCTTC. This encodes CATSDFTAGTGNEQFF.

The CDR3, as DNA: TGTGCCAGCAGCTTGCTGACAGGCGAACCCTCTGGGGCCAACGTCCTGACTTTC. It is translated as CASSLLTGEPSGANVLTF. The chain carries TRBV5-6 and TRBJ2-6, with D perhaps TRBD1 (6 bases). Germline V CDR1 and CDR2: SGHDT, YYEEEE. Trimming removed 1 base at V and 0 bases at J, with 14 bases between. The CDR3 spans 18 residues.

V is TRBV24-1 and J is TRBJ1-5; tentatively, D is TRBD1 (5 bases). Between the trimmed V and J ends, which lost 3 bases and 0 bases, there was a span of 14 bases. CDR1 is KGHDR, CDR2 SFDVKD, per germline. The CDR3 is 17 amino acids. For the CDR3, the DNA is TGTGCCACCAGTGATGGGGCGGGGTTTCATAGCAATCAGCCCCAGCATTTT. Its translation is CATSDGAGFHSNQPQHF.

This chain connects TRBV4-3 to TRBJ1-2; weak D call: TRBD1 (5 bases). The V end was cut by 0 bases, the J end by 10 bases, with 18 bases between. The V gene's germline CDR1 is LGHNA and CDR2 YSLEER. The CDR3 runs 15 residues. CDR3 region: CASSQDIGRVESYTF. The CDR3 bases are TGCGCCAGCAGCCAAGACATCGGCAGGGTGGAATCCTACACCTTC.

V and J are TRBV5-1 and TRBJ2-2; 8 nucleotides align to TRBD2. Germline V gene data show CDR1 as SGHRS and CDR2 as YFSETQ. Germline trimming cut 2 bases from V and 7 bases from J; bases unmatched to any gene: 7. This CDR3 comprises 15 residues. The CDR3 region has the DNA TGCGCCAGCAGCTTCGGACTAGCTTGGGGCGGGGAGCTGTTTTTT. This encodes CASSFGLAWGGELFF. The variable domain in full, with the rest retrieved from reference TRBV5-1 and TRBJ2-2, is KAGVTQTPRYLIKTRGQQVTLSCSPISGHRSVSWYQQTPGQGLQFLFEYFSETQRNKGNFPGRFSGRQFSNSRSEMNVSTLELGDSALYLCASSFGLAWGGELFFGEGSRLTVL.

This sequence joins TRBV29-1 and TRBJ2-7, with D maybe TRBD1 (5 bases). The germline gives CDR1 SQVTM, CDR2 ANQGSEA. The CDR3 totals 14 residues. V lost 1 base and J 4 bases, leaving 14 bases between the germline ends. Written as DNA, the CDR3 is TGCAGCGTTGAAGGTGGGGCGTCTGTATACGAGCAGTACTTC. Protein: CSVEGGASVYEQYF.

This rearrangement joins TRBV20-1 to TRBJ2-5; 7 nucleotides align to TRBD2. V dropped 3 bases and J dropped 5; count of bases not matched to a gene: 9. The germline CDR1 and CDR2 sequences are DFQATT and SNEGSKA (reference sequence). The CDR3 consists of 14 residues. The CDR3 nucleotides read TGCAGTGCTAGTCCCGACGGGGGGTGGGAGACCCAGTACTTC. It specifies CSASPDGGWETQYF.

This rearrangement joins TRBV29-1 to TRBJ2-2; TRBD1 aligns across 10 bases. CDR1 is SQVTM and CDR2 is ANQGSEA in the germline V gene. This CDR3 is built from 17 residues. The V and J ends lost 6 bases and 6 bases, in that order; junction bases with no gene match: 16. For the CDR3, the DNA is TGCAGCGTAATATTGGCCAAAGTAGGGACAGGGGCCGGGGAGCTGTTTTTT. Its translation: CSVILAKVGTGAGELFF.

The V and J genes are TRBV5-1 and TRBJ2-3; TRBD2 matches 13 bases. The CDR3 sequence is 16 residues long. Germline V gene sequence: CDR1 SGHRS, CDR2 YFSETQ. V was clipped by 4 bases and J by 3 bases; unmatched bases: 5. The CDR3 spells CASSQTSGGNTDTQYF. In nucleotides, the CDR3 is TGCGCCAGCAGCCAGACTAGCGGGGGGAATACAGATACGCAGTATTTT. The full variable domain, its missing parts supplied by reference TRBV5-1 and TRBJ2-3, is KAGVTQTPRYLIKTRGQQVTLSCSPISGHRSVSWYQQTPGQGLQFLFEYFSETQRNKGNFPGRFSGRQFSNSRSEMNVSTLELGDSALYLCASSQTSGGNTDTQYFGPGTRLTVL.

About this clone itself: This same CDR3 is encoded by further DNA sequences in the sample. This rearrangement joins TRBV7-8 to TRBJ2-2, with 9 nucleotides matching TRBD2. Trimming cost V 6 bases and J 1 base; bases outside gene matches: 3. The CDR3 is made up of 15 amino acids. The germline V gene encodes CDR1 SGHVS and CDR2 FQNEAQ. The chain's CDR3 is CASRTSGMNTGELFF. DNA for the CDR3: TGTGCCAGCAGGACTAGCGGAATGAACACCGGGGAGCTGTTTTTT.

The chain uses TRBV7-2 and TRBJ1-2; no reliable D call. Germline assignment: CDR1 SGHTA and CDR2 FQGNSA. V was trimmed by 6 bases and J by 4 bases, leaving 21 bases between them. CDR3 length equals 16 residues. CDR3 DNA: TGTGCCAGCAGTATTAGCAGTGGTAAAGCCATCTATGGCTACACCTTC. Its protein is CASSISSGKAIYGYTF.